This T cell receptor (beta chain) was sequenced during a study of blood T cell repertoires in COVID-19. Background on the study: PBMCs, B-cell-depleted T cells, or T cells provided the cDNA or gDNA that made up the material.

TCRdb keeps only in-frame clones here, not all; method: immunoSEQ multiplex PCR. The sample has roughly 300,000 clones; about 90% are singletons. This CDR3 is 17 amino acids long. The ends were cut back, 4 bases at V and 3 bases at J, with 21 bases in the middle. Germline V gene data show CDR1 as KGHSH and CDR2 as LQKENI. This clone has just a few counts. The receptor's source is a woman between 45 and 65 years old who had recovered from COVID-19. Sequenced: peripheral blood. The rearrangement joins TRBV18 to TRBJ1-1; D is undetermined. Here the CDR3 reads CASSLGSTGVRDTEAFF. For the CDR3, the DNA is TGTGCCAGCTCACTGGGGTCGACCGGGGTTCGGGACACTGAAGCTTTCTTT. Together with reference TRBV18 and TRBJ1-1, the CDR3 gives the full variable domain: NAGVMQNPRHLVRRRGQEARLRCSPMKGHSHVYWYRQLPEEGLKFMVYLQKENIIDESGMPKERFSAEFPKEGPSILRIQQVVRGDSAAYFCASSLGSTGVRDTEAFFGQGTRLTVV.